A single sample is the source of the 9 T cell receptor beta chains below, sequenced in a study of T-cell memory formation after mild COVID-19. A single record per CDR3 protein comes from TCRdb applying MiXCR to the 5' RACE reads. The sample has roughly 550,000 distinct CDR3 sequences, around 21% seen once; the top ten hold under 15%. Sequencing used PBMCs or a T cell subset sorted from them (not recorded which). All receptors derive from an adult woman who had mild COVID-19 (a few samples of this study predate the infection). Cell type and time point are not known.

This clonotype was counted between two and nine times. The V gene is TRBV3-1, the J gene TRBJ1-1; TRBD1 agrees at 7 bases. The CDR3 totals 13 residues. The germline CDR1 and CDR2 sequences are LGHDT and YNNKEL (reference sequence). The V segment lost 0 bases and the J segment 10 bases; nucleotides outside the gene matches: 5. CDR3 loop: CASSQDRGQAAFF. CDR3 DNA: TGTGCCAGCAGCCAAGATCGTGGACAGGCAGCTTTCTTT.

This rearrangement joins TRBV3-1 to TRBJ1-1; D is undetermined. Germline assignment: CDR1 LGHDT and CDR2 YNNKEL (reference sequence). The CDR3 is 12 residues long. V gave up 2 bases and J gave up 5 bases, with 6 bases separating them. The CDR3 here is CASSQFGTEAFF. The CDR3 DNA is TGTGCCAGCAGCCAATTTGGGACTGAAGCTTTCTTT.

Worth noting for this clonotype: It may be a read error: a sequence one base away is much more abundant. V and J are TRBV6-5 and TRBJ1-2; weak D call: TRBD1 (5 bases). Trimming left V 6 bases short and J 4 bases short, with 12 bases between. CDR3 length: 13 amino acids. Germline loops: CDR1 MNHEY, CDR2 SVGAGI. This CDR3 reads CASSPGFIYGYTF. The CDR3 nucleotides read TGTGCCAGCAGCCCAGGGTTTATCTATGGCTACACCTTC.

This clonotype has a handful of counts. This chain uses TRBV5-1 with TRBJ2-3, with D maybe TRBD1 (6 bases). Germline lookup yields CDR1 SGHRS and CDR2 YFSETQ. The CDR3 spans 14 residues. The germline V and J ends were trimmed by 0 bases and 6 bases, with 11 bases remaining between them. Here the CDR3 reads CASSLGGPSDTQYF. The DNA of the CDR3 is TGCGCCAGCAGCTTGGGGGGGCCATCGGATACGCAGTATTTT.

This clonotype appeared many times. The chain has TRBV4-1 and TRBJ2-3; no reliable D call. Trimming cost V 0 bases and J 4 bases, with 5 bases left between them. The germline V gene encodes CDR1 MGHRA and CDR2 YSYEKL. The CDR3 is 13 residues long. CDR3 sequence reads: CASSQEWPDTQYF. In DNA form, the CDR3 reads TGCGCCAGCAGCCAAGAATGGCCAGATACGCAGTATTTT.

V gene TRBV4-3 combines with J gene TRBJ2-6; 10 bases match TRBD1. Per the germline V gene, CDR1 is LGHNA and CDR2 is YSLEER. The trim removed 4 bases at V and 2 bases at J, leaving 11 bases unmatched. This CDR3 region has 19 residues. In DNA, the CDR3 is TGCGCCAGCAGCCCCCTTCCGGGACAGGGGACGGCTGGGGCCAACGTCCTGACTTTC. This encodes CASSPLPGQGTAGANVLTF.

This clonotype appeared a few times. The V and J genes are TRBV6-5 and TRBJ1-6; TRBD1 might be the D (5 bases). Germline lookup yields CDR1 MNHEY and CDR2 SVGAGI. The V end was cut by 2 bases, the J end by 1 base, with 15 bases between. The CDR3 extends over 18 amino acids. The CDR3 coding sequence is TGTGCCAGCAGTTACATGGGGCCCGGACGGTCCTATAATTCACCCCTCCACTTT. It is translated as CASSYMGPGRSYNSPLHF.

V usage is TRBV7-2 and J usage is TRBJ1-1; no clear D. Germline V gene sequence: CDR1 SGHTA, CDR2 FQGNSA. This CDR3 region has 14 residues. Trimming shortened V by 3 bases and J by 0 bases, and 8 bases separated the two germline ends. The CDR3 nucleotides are TGTGCCAGCAGCTTCTCAGAGATGAACACTGAAGCTTTCTTT. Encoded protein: CASSFSEMNTEAFF.

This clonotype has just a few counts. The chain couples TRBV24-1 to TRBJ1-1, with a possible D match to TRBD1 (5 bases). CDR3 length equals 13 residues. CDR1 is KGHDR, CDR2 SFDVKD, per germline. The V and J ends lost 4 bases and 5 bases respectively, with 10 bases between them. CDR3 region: CATSEAGTTEAFF. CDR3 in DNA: TGTGCCACCAGTGAAGCCGGGACGACTGAAGCTTTCTTT.